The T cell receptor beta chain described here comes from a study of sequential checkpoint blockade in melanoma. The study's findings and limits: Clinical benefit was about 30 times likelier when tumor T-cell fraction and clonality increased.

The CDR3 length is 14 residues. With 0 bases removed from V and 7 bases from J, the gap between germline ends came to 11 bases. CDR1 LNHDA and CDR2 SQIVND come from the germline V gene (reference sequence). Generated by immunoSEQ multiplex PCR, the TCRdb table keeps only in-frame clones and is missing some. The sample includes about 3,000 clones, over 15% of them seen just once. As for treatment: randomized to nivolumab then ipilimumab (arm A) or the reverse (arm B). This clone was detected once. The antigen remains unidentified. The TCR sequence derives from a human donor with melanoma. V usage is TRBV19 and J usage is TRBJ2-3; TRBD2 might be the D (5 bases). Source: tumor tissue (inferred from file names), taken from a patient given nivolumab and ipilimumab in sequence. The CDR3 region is CASSIETTTNTQYF. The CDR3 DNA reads TGTGCCAGTAGTATAGAGACTACCACGAATACGCAGTATTTT.